This T cell receptor (beta chain) was identified during a study of blood T cell repertoires in COVID-19 (TCRdb year 2020). Broadly, across the study: Samples covering the acute and convalescent phases of COVID-19 were provided by collaborators in the United States, Italy and Spain. Where available, HLA class I and class II types were obtained from metadata supplied by the sample provider rather than from assay-based typing. The repertoires were released in a freely available public database intended as a resource for research on the immune response to SARS-CoV-2. Samples were obtained from the ongoing ImmuneRACE study (first 160 participants) and from over 1,000 subjects provided by 6 global collaborators. The dataset comprised deeply sampled blood TCRbeta repertoires from subjects exposed to, actively infected with, or recovered from COVID-19. Sample metadata almost always included a de-identified subject ID, COVID-19 status, age in years and sex. The prospective study material was composed of cDNA or gDNA derived from T cells, B-cell-depleted T cells, or PBMCs. Beyond this particular receptor, the publication reports: The amount of clinical and demographic metadata varied by source and participant and was provided uncurated.

In Seattle, one collaborating source enrolled patients while the infection was active and tracked those patients longitudinally over the course of disease. The collaborating institutions used their own protocols to collect whole blood in K2EDTA tubes. For TCRbeta analysis, collaborator samples were shipped as frozen whole blood, as isolated PBMCs, or as DNA extracted from either sample type. Regarding this clone: Its target antigen remains unknown. No much larger clone is present one base from it, and per-base qualities are unavailable.

CDR1 and CDR2, looked up from the germline V gene, are SGDLS and YYNGEE. The germline ends are 15 bases apart after V is trimmed by 0 bases and J by 3 bases. The CDR3 contains 16 residues, cysteine and phenylalanine counted. The only DNA kept is the CDR3, 48 bases in frame from the first base. The immunoSEQ Assay, a bias-controlled multiplex PCR, was used to amplify TCRbeta CDR3 regions from genomic DNA. On the authors' methods: Nucleated cell counts per sample were estimated from amplification of reference gene primers within the assay. To quantify the absolute abundance of each unique TCRbeta CDR3 rearrangement, sequence reads were collapsed and filtered. For each sample, productive Simpson clonality was calculated as the square root of Simpson's diversity index across productive rearrangements. TCRdb obtained this table from immuneACCESS and retained in-frame rearrangements with V and J assigned. These tables miss some clones; where compared with another copy, unresolved V genes account for less than half of the shortfall, and the remainder is unexplained. The V and J calls and clone size come from that table; D and trimming were worked out from the DNA. The sample table contains roughly 280,000 clones; only one count was recorded for around 84% of them. In total, the top ten clones hold roughly 5% of the sample.

The clonotype was recovered from a woman in her sixties with COVID-19, enrolled during active disease. The sequenced material came from peripheral blood. The receptor chain draws on TRBV9 and TRBJ1-1; the D gene cannot be named for sure. DNA sequence: TGTGCCAGCAGCGTAGGTATCGGGCAGAGGGACACTGAAGCTTTCTTT. It specifies CASSVGIGQRDTEAFF.